Listed below are T cell receptor beta chains from one sample, sequenced in a study of graft-versus-host responses after intestinal transplantation. The method was immunoSEQ multiplex PCR; TCRdb's version includes in-frame clones alone and lacks a portion of them. The sample contains tens of thousands of clones, around 92% of which appear only once. Sequenced here: PBMCs, sampled about 250 days after intestinal transplant. The receptor source for this set is a human patient who received an intestinal transplant, so some T cells may come from the graft donor. Each CDR3 is given with its conserved first and last residue. A D gene is named only where the DNA matches it firmly. Rows give clone size only sometimes, using once, few, many, or a class for an expanded clone.

>TRBV7-3|.|.|TRBJ2-5
TGTGCCAGCAGCTTGGTGGGAACTCGAGGGGAGACCCAGTACTTC
CASSLVGTRGETQYF
>TRBV7-6|.|.|TRBJ1-1
TGTGCCAGCAGCCGAAACAGGGATGAAGCTTTCTTT
CASSRNRDEAFF
>TRBV2|.|.|TRBJ1-1
TGTGCCAGCAGTGAAGGGAGGGCAGCCACTGAAGCTTTCTTT
CASSEGRAATEAFF
>TRBV6-6|.|.|TRBJ2-7
TGTGCCAGCAGTTATATCAGCTCCTACGAGCAGTACTTC
CASSYISSYEQYF
>TRBV19|.|TRBD2|TRBJ2-1
TGTGCCAGTAGTTCAGTAGCGGGAGAGTACAATGAGCAGTTCTTC
CASSSVAGEYNEQFF
>TRBV28|.|.|TRBJ2-5
TGTGCCAGCAGCTATCTCCAAGAGATCCAGTACTTC
CASSYLQEIQYF
>TRBV21-1|.|.|TRBJ2-1
TGTGCCAGCAACTCACTAGCGGGAGGGCCCAATGAGCAGTTCTTC
CASNSLAGGPNEQFF
>TRBV10-3|.|TRBD2|TRBJ2-7
TGTGCCATCAGTGAGTCGTTGGGGACTAGCGGCTACGAGCAGTACTTC
CAISESLGTSGYEQYF
>TRBV28|.|.|TRBJ2-1
TGTGCCAGCAGTCTGACTACCCACGGGGGTTTGCCAGGCAATGAGCAGCTCTTC
CASSLTTHGGLPGNEQLF
>TRBV9|.|.|TRBJ1-2
TGTGCCAGCAGCGTAGCAGGCGTTGGCTACACCTTC
CASSVAGVGYTF
>TRBV4-2|.|.|TRBJ2-7
TGTGCCAGCAGCCAAGATTCTCGGGGCCTTAGCTCCTACGAGCAGTACTTC
CASSQDSRGLSSYEQYF
>TRBV27|.|.|TRBJ1-1
TGTGCCAGCAGTAAAGGCACTGAAGCTTTCTTT
CASSKGTEAFF
>TRBV7-2|once|.|TRBJ1-2
TGTGCCAGCAGCTTAGCGGCGGGTGAGGAGGGGGAATATGGCTACACCTTC
CASSLAAGEEGEYGYTF
>TRBV29-1|.|TRBD1|TRBJ2-1
TGCAGCGTGGTTGGACAGGGAACCTACAATGAGCAGTTCTTC
CSVVGQGTYNEQFF
>TRBV19|.|.|TRBJ1-5
TGTGCCAGTAAGGACGGTGATAGCAATCAGCCCCAGCATTTT
CASKDGDSNQPQHF
>TRBV7-2|.|TRBD2|TRBJ2-3
TGTGCCAGCAGCTTAGGTCCAGCGGGACTCAGCACAGATACGCAGTATTTT
CASSLGPAGLSTDTQYF
>TRBV19|once|.|TRBJ1-6
TGTGCCAGTAGTATAGATCAACAGGAAAATTCACCCCTCCACTTT
CASSIDQQENSPLHF
>TRBV5-6|.|.|TRBJ2-5
TGTGCCAGCAGCTTCGGCCAGACCCAGTACTTC
CASSFGQTQYF
>TRBV5-4|.|TRBD2|TRBJ2-3
TGTGCCAGCAGCCAAGGACTAGCGGGAGCAGATACGCAGTATTTT
CASSQGLAGADTQYF
>TRBV29-1|.|TRBD2|TRBJ2-7
TGCAGCGTTCGGCTAGCGGGAGTATTCTACGAGCAGTACTTC
CSVRLAGVFYEQYF
>TRBV5-1|.|.|TRBJ2-1
TGCGCCAGCAGCTTCGGTAGTAACGAGCAGTTCTTC
CASSFGSNEQFF
>TRBV2|.|.|TRBJ2-2
TGTGCCAGCAATGGGGTAGATCACACCGGGGAGCTGTTTTTT
CASNGVDHTGELFF
>TRBV11-2|.|TRBD2|TRBJ2-7
TGTGCCAGCAGCTGGTCGACTAGCGGATCCTACGAGCAGTACTTC
CASSWSTSGSYEQYF
>TRBV7-8|.|TRBD2|TRBJ2-3
TGTGCCAGCAATGAGGCCCTAGCGGCTAGCACAGATACGCAGTATTTT
CASNEALAASTDTQYF
>TRBV5-1|.|.|TRBJ2-7
TGCGCCAGCAGCTTGTCCGGGAGCGAGCAGTACTTC
CASSLSGSEQYF
>TRBV11-2|once|.|TRBJ2-3
TGTGCCAGCAGCTTAGATCGAGCCCTCACAGATACGCAGTATTTT
CASSLDRALTDTQYF
>TRBV30|.|.|TRBJ2-7
TGTGCCTGGAGTACAGGGACAATCTACGAGCAGTACTTC
CAWSTGTIYEQYF
>TRBV30|.|TRBD1|TRBJ1-6
TGTGCCTGGAGGGACAGGTGGGGAATAAGGTCACCCCTCCACTTT
CAWRDRWGIRSPLHF
>TRBV4-1|.|TRBD2|TRBJ2-1
TGCGCCAGCAGCCTCGGAGCGGGAGGGCCCGGACAGGCTCCCCGGACCTATGAGCAGTTCTTC
CASSLGAGGPGQAPRTYEQFF
>TRBV6-1|.|.|TRBJ1-5
TGTGCCAGCAGTGAAAATCGGTATCAGCCCCAGCATTTT
CASSENRYQPQHF
>TRBV7-9|.|.|TRBJ1-5
TGTGCCAGCAGCTTGTTCCGCGATAGCAATCAGCCCCAGCATTTT
CASSLFRDSNQPQHF
>TRBV10-1|.|TRBD2|TRBJ2-1
TGCGCCAGCAGCTTTGGGGGGGACCGCTACAATGAGCAGTTCTTC
CASSFGGDRYNEQFF
>TRBV9|.|.|TRBJ2-3
TGTGCCAGCAGCGATTCCATTGGGGCTAGCACAGATACGCAGTATTTT
CASSDSIGASTDTQYF
>TRBV2|.|TRBD2|TRBJ2-1
TGTGCCAGCGGGGGGGAATTCAACCTAGCGGGAGTGTTTTGGCAGTTCTTC
CASGGEFNLAGVFWQFF
>TRBV2|.|TRBD1|TRBJ2-7
TGTGCCAGCAGTATGACAGGGGGAGGTTCCTACGAGCAGTACTTC
CASSMTGGGSYEQYF
>TRBV5-5|.|.|TRBJ1-1
TGTGCCAGCAGCTTGTCACAGGGTCAGAACACTGAAGCTTTCTTT
CASSLSQGQNTEAFF
>TRBV27|once|.|TRBJ2-7
TGTGCCAGCAGTTTAAGGGGACCCTACGAGCAGTACTTC
CASSLRGPYEQYF
>TRBV2|.|TRBD2|TRBJ2-5
TGTGCCAGCAGTGAGGGGGGGACTAGCGGGAGTTTGTTTGAGACCCAGTACTTC
CASSEGGTSGSLFETQYF
>TRBV7-3|.|TRBD2|TRBJ2-3
TGTGCCAGCAGCTTGCGCGGGAGGGCAACAGATACGCAGTATTTT
CASSLRGRATDTQYF
>TRBV2|.|.|TRBJ2-1
TGTGCCAGCATATTAACTGGCTTAAGCATCGCTGAGCAGTTCTTC
CASILTGLSIAEQFF
>TRBV11-3|.|TRBD2|TRBJ2-7
TGTGCCAGCAGCTTAGCTAGCGGGAGCGCCTACGAGCAGTACTTC
CASSLASGSAYEQYF
>TRBV28|.|.|TRBJ1-1
TGTGCCAGCAGTTTATCCCGACGAGAAGCTTTCTTT
CASSLSRREAFF
>TRBV27|.|TRBD2|TRBJ2-1
TGTGCCAGCAGTTTACGGCGGTGGACTAGCGGGGACTTGCTCTTC
CASSLRRWTSGDLLF
>TRBV4-1|few|TRBD2|TRBJ2-1
TGCGCCAGCAGCCAAGTAGTCGCGGGAGCTGAGCAGTTCTTC
CASSQVVAGAEQFF
>TRBV19|once|.|TRBJ2-7
TGTGCCAGTAGTAAGGACGTGGGTGGACCTTACGAGCAGTACTTC
CASSKDVGGPYEQYF
>TRBV15|.|.|TRBJ2-7
TGTGCCACCAGCAGAGATTTGGGACTCTACGAGCAGTACTTC
CATSRDLGLYEQYF
>TRBV10-3|once|TRBD2|TRBJ2-2
TGTGCCATCAGTCGGACTAGCGGGAGGGCTTCGAACACCGGGGAGCTGTTTTTT
CAISRTSGRASNTGELFF
>TRBV10-2|.|TRBD1|TRBJ2-5
TGCGCCAGCAGCAAGCAGGGGGCTCAAGAGACCCAGTACTTC
CASSKQGAQETQYF
>TRBV7-6|.|TRBD1|TRBJ2-7
TGTGCCAGCAGCTTAGCGGGGACAGTCTACGAGCAGTACTTC
CASSLAGTVYEQYF
>TRBV18|.|.|TRBJ1-1
TGTGCCAGCTCACCCAGGACACAGAACACTGAAGCTTTCTTT
CASSPRTQNTEAFF